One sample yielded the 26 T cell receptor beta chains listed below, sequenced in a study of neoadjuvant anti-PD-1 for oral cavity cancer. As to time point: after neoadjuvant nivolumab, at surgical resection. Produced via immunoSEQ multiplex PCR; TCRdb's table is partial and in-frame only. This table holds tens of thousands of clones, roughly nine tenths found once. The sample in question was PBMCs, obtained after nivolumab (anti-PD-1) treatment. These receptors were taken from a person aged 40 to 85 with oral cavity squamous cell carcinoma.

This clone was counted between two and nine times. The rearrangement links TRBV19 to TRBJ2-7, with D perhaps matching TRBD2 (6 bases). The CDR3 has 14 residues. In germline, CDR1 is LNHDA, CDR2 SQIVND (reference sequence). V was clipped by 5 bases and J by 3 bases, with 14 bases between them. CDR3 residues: CASSYVGGRYEQYF. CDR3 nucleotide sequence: TGTGCCAGTAGTTATGTGGGAGGACGCTACGAGCAGTACTTC.

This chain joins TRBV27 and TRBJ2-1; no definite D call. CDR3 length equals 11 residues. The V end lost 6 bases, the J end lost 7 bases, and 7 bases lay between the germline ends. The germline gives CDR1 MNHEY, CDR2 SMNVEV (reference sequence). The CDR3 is CASRGRNEQFF. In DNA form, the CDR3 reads TGTGCCAGCAGGGGCCGTAATGAGCAGTTCTTC.

DNA of the CDR3: TGTGCCAGCAGCGCGGGGGAGTGGTGGCAGTTCTTC. Amino acid sequence: CASSAGEWWQFF. The V gene is TRBV5-8, the J gene TRBJ2-1; 7 nucleotides match TRBD2. V shed 4 bases and J 12 bases; nucleotides not matched to a gene: 7. Per the germline V gene, CDR1 is SGHTS and CDR2 is YDEGEE. This CDR3 has 12 amino acids.

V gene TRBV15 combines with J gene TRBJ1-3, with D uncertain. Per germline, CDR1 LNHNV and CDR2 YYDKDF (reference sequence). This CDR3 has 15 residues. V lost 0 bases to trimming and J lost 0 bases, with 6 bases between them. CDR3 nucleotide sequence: TGTGCCACCAGCAGAGATCAGGTCTCTGGAAACACCATATATTTT. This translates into CATSRDQVSGNTIYF.

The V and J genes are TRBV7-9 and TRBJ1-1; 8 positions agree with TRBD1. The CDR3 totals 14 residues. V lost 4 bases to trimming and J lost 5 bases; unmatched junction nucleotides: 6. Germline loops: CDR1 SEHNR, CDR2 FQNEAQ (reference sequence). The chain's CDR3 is CASSSQQGGTEAFF. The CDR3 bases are TGTGCCAGCAGCTCACAACAGGGGGGGACTGAAGCTTTCTTT.

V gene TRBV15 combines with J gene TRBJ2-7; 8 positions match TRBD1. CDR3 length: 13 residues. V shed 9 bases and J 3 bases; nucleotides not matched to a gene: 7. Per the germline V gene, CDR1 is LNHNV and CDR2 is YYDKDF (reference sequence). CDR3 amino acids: CATQRDRSYEQYF. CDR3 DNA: TGTGCCACGCAACGGGACAGGAGCTACGAGCAGTACTTC. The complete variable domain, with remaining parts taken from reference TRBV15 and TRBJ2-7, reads DAMVIQNPRYQVTQFGKPVTLSCSQTLNHNVMYWYQQKSSQAPKLLFHYYDKDFNNEADTPDNFQSRRPNTSFCFLDIRSPGLGDTAMYLCATQRDRSYEQYFGPGTRLTVT.

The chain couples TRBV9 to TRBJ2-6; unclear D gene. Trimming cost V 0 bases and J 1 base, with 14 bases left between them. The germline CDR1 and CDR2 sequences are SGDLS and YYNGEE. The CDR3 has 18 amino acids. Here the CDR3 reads CASSVALSWGSGANVLTF. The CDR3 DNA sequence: TGTGCCAGCAGCGTAGCTTTAAGTTGGGGATCTGGGGCCAACGTCCTGACTTTC. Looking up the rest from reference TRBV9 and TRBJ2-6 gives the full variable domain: DSGVTQTPKHLITATGQRVTLRCSPRSGDLSVYWYQQSLDQGLQFLIQYYNGEERAKGNILERFSAQQFPDLHSELNLSSLELGDSALYFCASSVALSWGSGANVLTFGAGSRLTVL.

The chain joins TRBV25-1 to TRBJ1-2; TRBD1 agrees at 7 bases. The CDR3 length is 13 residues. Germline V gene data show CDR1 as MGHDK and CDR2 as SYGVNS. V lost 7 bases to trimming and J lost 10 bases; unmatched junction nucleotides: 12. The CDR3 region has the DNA TGTGCCAGCACCTTCGGGGGACAGAGTGTCTACACCTTC. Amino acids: CASTFGGQSVYTF.

CDR3 sequence: CASSYSSRGANEKLFF. DNA of the CDR3: TGTGCCAGCAGTTACTCGAGTCGCGGGGCTAATGAAAAACTGTTTTTT. This chain joins TRBV6-6 and TRBJ1-4; D ambiguous. The CDR3 loop spans 16 amino acids. The germline V and J ends were trimmed by 0 bases and 3 bases, with 11 bases remaining between them. Germline CDR1 and CDR2: MNHNY and SVGAGI (reference sequence).

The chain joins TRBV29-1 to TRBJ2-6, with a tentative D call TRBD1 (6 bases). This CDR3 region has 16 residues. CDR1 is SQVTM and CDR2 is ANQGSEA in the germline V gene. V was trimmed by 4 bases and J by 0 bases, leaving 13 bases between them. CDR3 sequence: CSVARDTDSGANVLTF. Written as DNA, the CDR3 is TGCAGCGTTGCCAGGGACACCGACTCTGGGGCCAACGTCCTGACTTTC.

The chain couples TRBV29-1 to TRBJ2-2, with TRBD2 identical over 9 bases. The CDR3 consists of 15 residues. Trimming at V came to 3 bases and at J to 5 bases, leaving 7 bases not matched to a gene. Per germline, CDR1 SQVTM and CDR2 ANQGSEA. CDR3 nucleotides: TGCAGCGTTGAGACGGCGGGAGGGGGAACCGGGGAGCTGTTTTTT. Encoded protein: CSVETAGGGTGELFF.

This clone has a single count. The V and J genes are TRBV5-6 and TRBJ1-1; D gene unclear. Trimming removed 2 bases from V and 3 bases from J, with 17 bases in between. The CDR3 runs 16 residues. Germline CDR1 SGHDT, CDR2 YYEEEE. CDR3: CASSFAGRGGDTEAFF. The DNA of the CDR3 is TGTGCCAGCAGCTTTGCGGGCAGAGGAGGTGACACTGAAGCTTTCTTT.

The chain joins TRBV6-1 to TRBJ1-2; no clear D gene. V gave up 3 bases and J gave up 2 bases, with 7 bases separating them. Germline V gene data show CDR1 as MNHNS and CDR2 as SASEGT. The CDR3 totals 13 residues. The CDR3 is CASSEPGNYGYTF. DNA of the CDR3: TGTGCCAGCAGTGAGCCAGGAAACTATGGCTACACCTTC.

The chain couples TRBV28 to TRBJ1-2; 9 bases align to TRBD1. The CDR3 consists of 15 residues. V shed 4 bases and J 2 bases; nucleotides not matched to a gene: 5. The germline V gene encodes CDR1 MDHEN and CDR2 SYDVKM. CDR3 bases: TGTGCCAGCAGTTCGGGACAGGGAGTAAACTATGGCTACACCTTC. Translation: CASSSGQGVNYGYTF.

Here the CDR3 reads CASSLGGSSSGANVLTF. The CDR3 region has the DNA TGTGCCAGCAGCTTGGGGGGCAGCAGCTCTGGGGCCAACGTCCTGACTTTC. The V and J genes are TRBV5-4 and TRBJ2-6; tentative D call: TRBD1 (5 bases). CDR3 length: 17 amino acids. The ends were cut back, 0 bases at V and 0 bases at J, with 10 bases in the middle. Germline CDR1 reads SGHNT; CDR2 reads YYREEE (reference sequence).

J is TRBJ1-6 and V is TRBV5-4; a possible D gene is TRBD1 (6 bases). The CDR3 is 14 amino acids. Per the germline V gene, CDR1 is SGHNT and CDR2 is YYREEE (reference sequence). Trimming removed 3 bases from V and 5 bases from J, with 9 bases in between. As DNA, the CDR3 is TGTGCCAGCAGCTCACAGGGTCATAATTCACCCCTCCACTTT. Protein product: CASSSQGHNSPLHF.

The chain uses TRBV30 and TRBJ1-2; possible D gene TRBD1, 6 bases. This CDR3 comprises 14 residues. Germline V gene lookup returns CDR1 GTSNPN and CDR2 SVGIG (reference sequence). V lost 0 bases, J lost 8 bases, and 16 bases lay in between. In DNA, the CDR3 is TGTGCCTGGAGTGTACAGGGTGTTGCAGGGGGCTACACCTTC. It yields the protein CAWSVQGVAGGYTF.

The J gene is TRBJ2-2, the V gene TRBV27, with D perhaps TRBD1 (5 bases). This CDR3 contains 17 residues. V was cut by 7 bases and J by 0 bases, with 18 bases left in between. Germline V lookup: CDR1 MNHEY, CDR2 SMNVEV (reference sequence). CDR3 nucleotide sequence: TGTGCCAGCACTTCTGACAGAACTCTAGCGAACACCGGGGAGCTGTTTTTT. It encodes CASTSDRTLANTGELFF.

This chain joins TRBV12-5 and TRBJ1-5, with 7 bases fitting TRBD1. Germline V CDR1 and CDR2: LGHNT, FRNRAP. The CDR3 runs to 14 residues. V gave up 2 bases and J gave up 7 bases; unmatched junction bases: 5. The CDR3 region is CASGLSDRDQPQHF. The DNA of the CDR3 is TGTGCTAGTGGTTTGTCCGACAGGGACCAGCCCCAGCATTTT.

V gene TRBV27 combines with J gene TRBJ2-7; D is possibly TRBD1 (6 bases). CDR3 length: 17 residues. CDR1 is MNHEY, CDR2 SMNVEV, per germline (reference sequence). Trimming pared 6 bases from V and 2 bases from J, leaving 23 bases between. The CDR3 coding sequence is TGTGCCAGCAGAGCTCAGGGGATCGGGTCCCTAACCTACGAGCAGTACTTC. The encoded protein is CASRAQGIGSLTYEQYF.

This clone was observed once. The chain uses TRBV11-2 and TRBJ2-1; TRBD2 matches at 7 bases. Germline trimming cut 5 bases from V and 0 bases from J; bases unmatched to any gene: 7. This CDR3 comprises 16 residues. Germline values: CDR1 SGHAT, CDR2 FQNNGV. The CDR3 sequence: CASSPLGGSSYNEQFF. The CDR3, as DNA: TGTGCCAGCAGCCCCCTGGGCGGGAGCTCCTACAATGAGCAGTTCTTC.

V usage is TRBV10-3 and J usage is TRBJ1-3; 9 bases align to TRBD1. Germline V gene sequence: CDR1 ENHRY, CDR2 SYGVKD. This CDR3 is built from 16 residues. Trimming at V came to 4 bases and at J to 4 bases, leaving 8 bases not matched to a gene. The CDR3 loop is CAISAGTGIRGNTIYF. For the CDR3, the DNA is TGTGCCATCAGTGCTGGGACAGGGATTAGGGGAAACACCATATATTTT.

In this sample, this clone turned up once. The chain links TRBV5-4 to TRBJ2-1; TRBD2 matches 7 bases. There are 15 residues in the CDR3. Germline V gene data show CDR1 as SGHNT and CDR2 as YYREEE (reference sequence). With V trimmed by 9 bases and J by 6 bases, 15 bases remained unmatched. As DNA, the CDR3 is TGTGCCAACCACCGGGCGGGGGAACGAAGCAATGAGCAGTTCTTC. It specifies CANHRAGERSNEQFF.

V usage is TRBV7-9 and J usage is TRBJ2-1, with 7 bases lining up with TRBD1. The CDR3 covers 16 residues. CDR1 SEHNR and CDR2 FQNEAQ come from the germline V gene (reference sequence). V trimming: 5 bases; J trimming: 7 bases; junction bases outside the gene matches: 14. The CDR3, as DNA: TGTGCCAGCAGCCCCCACCCAAGACAGGGATCAAATGAGCAGTTCTTC. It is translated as CASSPHPRQGSNEQFF.

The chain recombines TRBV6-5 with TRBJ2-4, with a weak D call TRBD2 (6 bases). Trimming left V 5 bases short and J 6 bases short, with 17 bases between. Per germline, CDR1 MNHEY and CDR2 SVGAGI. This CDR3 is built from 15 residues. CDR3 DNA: TGTGCCAGCAGTCCGCAAGGAGGGCCCGGAAACATTCAGTACTTC. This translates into CASSPQGGPGNIQYF.

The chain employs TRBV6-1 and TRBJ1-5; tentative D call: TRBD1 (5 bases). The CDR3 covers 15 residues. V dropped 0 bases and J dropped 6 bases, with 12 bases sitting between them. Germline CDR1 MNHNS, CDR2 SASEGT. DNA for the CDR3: TGTGCCAGCAGTGAAGCTTTGGAAGGGGTTCAGCCCCAGCATTTT. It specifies CASSEALEGVQPQHF.